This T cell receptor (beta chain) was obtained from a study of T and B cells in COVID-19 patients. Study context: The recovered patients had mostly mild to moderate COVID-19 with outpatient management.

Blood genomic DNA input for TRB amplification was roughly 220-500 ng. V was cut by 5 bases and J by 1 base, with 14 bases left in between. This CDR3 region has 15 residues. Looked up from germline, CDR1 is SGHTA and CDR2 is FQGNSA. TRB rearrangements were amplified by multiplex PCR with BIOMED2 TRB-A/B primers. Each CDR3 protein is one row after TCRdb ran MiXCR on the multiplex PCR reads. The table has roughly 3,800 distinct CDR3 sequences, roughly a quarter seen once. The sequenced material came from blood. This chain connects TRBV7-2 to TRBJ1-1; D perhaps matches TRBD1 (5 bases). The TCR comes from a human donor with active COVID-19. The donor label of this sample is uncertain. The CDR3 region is CASSVSRARNTEAFF. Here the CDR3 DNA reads TGTGCCAGCAGCGTGTCCAGGGCGAGGAACACTGAAGCTTTCTTT.